These 26 T cell receptor beta chains originate from one sample sequenced in a study of T cell responses to AZD1222 COVID-19 vaccine. Only in-frame clones appear in the TCRdb table, and some are missing; sequencing was by immunoSEQ multiplex PCR. Of about 55,000 clones detected, around nine tenths appear once; the ten largest clones hold under 15%. Source: peripheral blood, taken on day 0 of AZD1222 vaccination. Receptors were obtained from an adult in good health.

The chain is built from TRBV7-9 and TRBJ2-5, with TRBD2 matching 8 bases. The trim removed 6 bases at V and 2 bases at J, leaving 11 bases unmatched. The CDR3 runs to 16 residues. The germline V gene encodes CDR1 SEHNR and CDR2 FQNEAQ (reference sequence). CDR3 nucleotide sequence: TGTGCCAGCAGTTCGCCGGTGGTAGCGGGACAAGAGACCCAGTACTTC. It yields the protein CASSSPVVAGQETQYF.

The chain has TRBV24-1 and TRBJ1-1; TRBD1 might be the D (5 bases). The CDR3 sequence is 15 residues long. CDR1 and CDR2 (germline): KGHDR, SFDVKD. V was cut by 3 bases and J by 6 bases, with 16 bases left in between. CDR3: CATSDGDPGTAEAFF. DNA of the CDR3: TGTGCCACCAGTGATGGAGACCCGGGGACCGCTGAAGCTTTCTTT.

This rearrangement joins TRBV4-2 to TRBJ2-1; 8 bases agree with TRBD1. The CDR3 length is 18 residues. Germline V gene data show CDR1 as LGHNA and CDR2 as YNFKEQ. After removal of 0 bases from V and 9 bases from J, the junction contained 16 bases not matched to a gene. In DNA form, the CDR3 reads TGTGCCAGCAGCCAAGATATCAGGGCAGGGGGCATCTTAGGTGAGCAGTTCTTC. Protein: CASSQDIRAGGILGEQFF.

This clone was observed once. The rearrangement links TRBV7-9 to TRBJ2-2; D may be TRBD2 (6 bases). V lost 1 base to trimming and J lost 1 base, with 7 bases between them. The CDR3 covers 15 residues. The germline gives CDR1 SEHNR, CDR2 FQNEAQ (reference sequence). This CDR3 is CASSLVSGNTGELFF. For the CDR3, the DNA is TGTGCCAGCAGCTTAGTTAGCGGGAACACCGGGGAGCTGTTTTTT.

The chain combines TRBV7-8 with TRBJ1-1, with D maybe TRBD1 (6 bases). The CDR3 has 14 residues. V lost 4 bases to trimming and J lost 3 bases, with 12 bases between them. The germline V gene has CDR1 SGHVS and CDR2 FQNEAQ. CDR3 in DNA: TGTGCCAGCAGCTATAGGGGGGGGGACACTGAAGCTTTCTTT. This gives the protein CASSYRGGDTEAFF.

The chain uses TRBV2 and TRBJ2-4; TRBD2 is a possible D gene (5 bases). The length of the CDR3 is 16 residues. Germline CDR1 reads SNHLY; CDR2 reads FYNNEI. Trimming took off 3 bases at V and 2 bases at J, with 14 bases between the two ends. The CDR3 DNA sequence: TGTGCCAGCAGTGAGGGTAGCGACCAGACCAAAAACATTCAGTACTTC. It translates to CASSEGSDQTKNIQYF.

The genes are TRBV14 and TRBJ2-2; weak D call: TRBD1 (7 bases). The CDR3 totals 16 residues. Trimming took off 6 bases at V and 4 bases at J, with 18 bases between the two ends. Germline lookup yields CDR1 SGHDN and CDR2 FVKESK. The CDR3 region has the DNA TGTGCCAGCAGTTACATTGCAGGGGGGAGCACCGGGGAGCTGTTTTTT. Residues: CASSYIAGGSTGELFF. The full variable domain, rest sourced from reference TRBV14 and TRBJ2-2, is EAGVTQFPSHSVIEKGQTVTLRCDPISGHDNLYWYRRVMGKEIKFLLHFVKESKQDESGMPNNRFLAERTGGTYSTLKVQPAELEDSGVYFCASSYIAGGSTGELFFGEGSRLTVL.

The genes are TRBV14 and TRBJ2-7, with TRBD1 identical over 7 bases. The CDR3 has 13 amino acids. Germline values: CDR1 SGHDN, CDR2 FVKESK. The V segment lost 8 bases and the J segment 3 bases; nucleotides outside the gene matches: 7. The CDR3: CASGRQGFYEQYF. For the CDR3, the DNA is TGTGCCAGCGGACGACAGGGTTTCTACGAGCAGTACTTC.

The V gene is TRBV6-5, the J gene TRBJ1-1; a weak D match, TRBD1 (5 bases). The CDR3 is 12 residues long. Trimming left V 11 bases short and J 1 base short, with 11 bases between. Germline V gives CDR1 MNHEY, CDR2 SVGAGI. CDR3 DNA: TGTGCCGGGGCTTCACAGAACACTGAAGCTTTCTTT. Protein sequence: CAGASQNTEAFF.

This chain uses TRBV2 with TRBJ2-7; D not resolved. With 4 bases removed from V and 3 bases from J, the gap between germline ends came to 10 bases. This CDR3 contains 13 residues. CDR1 is SNHLY and CDR2 is FYNNEI in the germline V gene. DNA for the CDR3: TGTGCCAGCAGTGGGCCTCGGATCTACGAGCAGTACTTC. Translating it yields CASSGPRIYEQYF.

This clone was seen once. The genes are TRBV5-6 and TRBJ2-1, with 11 bases that match TRBD2. This CDR3 is 18 amino acids long. Germline CDR1 is SGHDT and CDR2 is YYEEEE. V lost 2 bases to trimming and J lost 0 bases; unmatched junction nucleotides: 7. The CDR3 DNA reads as TGTGCCAGCAGCTTTAGCCTCACTAGCGGGAGCTCCTACAATGAGCAGTTCTTC. Encoded protein: CASSFSLTSGSSYNEQFF.

This clone was observed a single time. The CDR3 reads CATSDLTGGYYNEQFF. The CDR3 nucleotides are TGTGCCACCAGTGACCTGACAGGGGGCTATTACAATGAGCAGTTCTTC. The chain links TRBV24-1 to TRBJ2-1; 10 bases map to TRBD1. The trim removed 4 bases at V and 4 bases at J, leaving 6 bases unmatched. Germline CDR1 and CDR2: KGHDR and SFDVKD. This CDR3 is built from 16 residues.

V usage is TRBV12-3 or TRBV12-4 and J usage is TRBJ2-3; the match to TRBD2 covers 7 bases. This CDR3 is built from 13 residues. V was clipped by 8 bases and J by 0 bases; unmatched bases: 2. CDR3 protein: CASGGGSTDTQYF. The DNA for the CDR3 is TGTGCCAGCGGCGGGGGTAGCACAGATACGCAGTATTTT.

The gene calls are TRBV25-1 and TRBJ2-2, with D uncertain. V gave up 2 bases and J gave up 2 bases, with 15 bases separating them. CDR3 length: 17 residues. Germline CDR1 reads MGHDK; CDR2 reads SYGVNS. In DNA, the CDR3 is TGTGCCAGCAGTGAAATTTATACTTCTGGTAACACCGGGGAGCTGTTTTTT. Protein sequence: CASSEIYTSGNTGELFF. Variable domain in full (rest from reference TRBV25-1 and TRBJ2-2): EADIYQTPRYLVIGTGKKITLECSQTMGHDKMYWYQQDPGMELHLIHYSYGVNSTEKGDLSSESTVSRIRTEHFPLTLESARPSHTSQYLCASSEIYTSGNTGELFFGEGSRLTVL.

This clone was seen only a few times. The J gene is TRBJ1-2, the V gene TRBV12-3 or TRBV12-4; D uncertain. The CDR3 runs 12 residues. The V end lost 1 base, the J end lost 8 bases, and 8 bases lay between the germline ends. This CDR3 reads CASSLGWRGYTF. The CDR3 nucleotides read TGTGCCAGCAGTTTAGGCTGGAGAGGCTACACCTTC.

This clone was counted once. V and J are TRBV11-3 and TRBJ2-4, with D unresolved. V was trimmed by 2 bases and J by 12 bases, leaving 11 bases between them. Looked up from germline, CDR1 is SGHNT and CDR2 is YENEEA. The CDR3 runs to 12 residues. DNA of the CDR3: TGTGCCAGCAGCTTAAGAAAGCCTCCTCAGTACTTC. Protein product: CASSLRKPPQYF.

The chain links TRBV30 to TRBJ2-1; D perhaps matches TRBD1 (5 bases). Germline CDR1 GTSNPN, CDR2 SVGIG (reference sequence). This CDR3 spans 13 amino acids. V gave up 4 bases and J gave up 8 bases, with 15 bases separating them. The CDR3 nucleotides are TGTGCCTGGACTCGGACGTTAGGGGATGAGCAGTTCTTC. It translates to CAWTRTLGDEQFF.

This clone was seen just once. The gene calls are TRBV11-3 and TRBJ2-2; 11 positions match TRBD2. Germline CDR1 SGHNT, CDR2 YENEEA. This CDR3 is built from 17 residues. Losses at the gene ends were 7 bases for V and 4 bases for J; bases not matched to a gene: 11. CDR3 loop: CASTPGLAAAPTGELFF. CDR3 nucleotides: TGTGCCAGCACCCCGGGACTAGCGGCAGCCCCCACCGGGGAGCTGTTTTTT.

J is TRBJ1-4 and V is TRBV12-3 or TRBV12-4; D gene unclear. CDR3 length: 12 residues. The germline V and J ends were trimmed by 5 bases and 8 bases, with 9 bases remaining between them. The CDR3 protein is CASSQLDEKLFF. The DNA for the CDR3 is TGTGCCAGCAGTCAACTGGACGAAAAACTGTTTTTT.

The J gene is TRBJ2-1, the V gene TRBV5-1, with D unclear. Germline CDR1 and CDR2: SGHRS and YFSETQ. The ends were cut back, 1 base at V and 9 bases at J, with 14 bases in the middle. The CDR3 loop spans 14 amino acids. The CDR3 loop reads CASSLSAGPGEQFF. The CDR3 bases are TGCGCCAGCAGCTTGTCCGCCGGCCCTGGTGAGCAGTTCTTC. Full variable domain (missing parts from reference TRBV5-1 and TRBJ2-1): KAGVTQTPRYLIKTRGQQVTLSCSPISGHRSVSWYQQTPGQGLQFLFEYFSETQRNKGNFPGRFSGRQFSNSRSEMNVSTLELGDSALYLCASSLSAGPGEQFFGPGTRLTVL.

V is TRBV29-1 and J is TRBJ1-2; weak D call: TRBD1 (5 bases). Trimming left V 3 bases short and J 4 bases short, with 9 bases between. The CDR3 is 12 amino acids. Germline CDR1 and CDR2: SQVTM and ANQGSEA. CDR3 loop: CSVDAGSYGYTF. The CDR3 bases are TGCAGCGTTGATGCAGGGAGCTATGGCTACACCTTC.

The chain recombines TRBV6-5 with TRBJ1-1; 7 bases are a match to TRBD1. Germline assignment: CDR1 MNHEY and CDR2 SVGAGI. Losses at the gene ends were 6 bases for V and 0 bases for J; bases not matched to a gene: 4. The CDR3 length is 14 residues. CDR3 loop: CASRKGQLNTEAFF. CDR3 nucleotides: TGTGCCAGCAGAAAGGGACAGCTGAACACTGAAGCTTTCTTT.

On this clone itself: At one end, the junction sequence differs from germline, possibly due to a read error. V usage is TRBV7-7 and J usage is TRBJ2-3; 7 bases are shared with TRBD1. Germline CDR1 and CDR2: SSHAT and FNYEAQ (reference sequence). The CDR3 runs to 15 residues. The DNA of the CDR3 is TGTGCTAGCAGCCTTGGGACAGAATTCACAGATACGCAGTATTTT. It encodes CASSLGTEFTDTQYF.

J is TRBJ1-1 and V is TRBV6-4; 9 bases line up with TRBD1. CDR3 length equals 17 residues. Germline V gene data show CDR1 as MRHNA and CDR2 as SNTAGT. The V gene end was trimmed by 4 bases and the J gene end by 5 bases; junction bases not matched to a gene: 14. For the CDR3, the DNA is TGTGCCAGCAGTGCCCGACTGGGACAGGGTTTGAGTACTGAAGCTTTCTTT. Amino acid sequence: CASSARLGQGLSTEAFF.

The chain carries TRBV6-5 and TRBJ1-2; tentative D call: TRBD1 (5 bases). This CDR3 has 11 residues. V gave up 7 bases and J gave up 9 bases, with 12 bases separating them. Germline V lookup: CDR1 MNHEY, CDR2 SVGAGI. CDR3 region: CASTQGRSYTF. The CDR3 DNA is TGTGCCAGCACCCAGGGAAGAAGCTACACCTTC.

The chain links TRBV19 to TRBJ2-2; TRBD2 aligns across 7 bases. V shed 5 bases, J shed 1 base, and the junction held 7 bases outside the gene matches. Germline V gene lookup returns CDR1 LNHDA and CDR2 SQIVND (reference sequence). The CDR3 contains 16 residues. Written as DNA, the CDR3 is TGTGCCAGTAGTTTTTGGACTAGTGGGAACACCGGGGAGCTGTTTTTT. This translates into CASSFWTSGNTGELFF.